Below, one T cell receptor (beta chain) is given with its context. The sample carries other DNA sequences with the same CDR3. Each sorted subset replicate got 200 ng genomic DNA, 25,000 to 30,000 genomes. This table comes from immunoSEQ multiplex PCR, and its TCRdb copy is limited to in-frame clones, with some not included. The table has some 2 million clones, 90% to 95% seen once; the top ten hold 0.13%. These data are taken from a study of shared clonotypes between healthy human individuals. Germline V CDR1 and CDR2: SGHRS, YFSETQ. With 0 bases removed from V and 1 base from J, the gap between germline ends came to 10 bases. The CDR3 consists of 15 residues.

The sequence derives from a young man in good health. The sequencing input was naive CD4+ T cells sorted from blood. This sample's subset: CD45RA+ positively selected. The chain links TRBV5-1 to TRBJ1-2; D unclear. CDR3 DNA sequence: TGCGCCAGCAGCTTGGTGGGAACCCTTAACTATGGCTACACCTTC. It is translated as CASSLVGTLNYGYTF.